Listed below are T cell receptor beta chains from one sample, sequenced in a study of cytomegalovirus exposure and HLA in healthy donors. Repertoires were generated with immunoSEQ multiplex PCR, while TCRdb's copy carries only in-frame clones and drops some. This table has about 140,000 clones, around 75% appearing once. What was sequenced was PBMCs. Every receptor here comes from a man in his 60s in good health and CMV-seronegative. The CDR3 runs from the conserved cysteine through the conserved F or W. A D gene is named only where the DNA matches it firmly. Some rows mark clone size as missing; the rest say once, few, many or name a class of expanded clone.

cdr3_length,d_call,clone_size,j_call,v_call,cdr3_aa,cdr3_nt
18,TRBD1,NA,TRBJ1-1,TRBV16,CASSQFRTGGLSVTEAFF,TGTGCCAGCAGCCAATTCCGAACAGGGGGGTTGTCGGTCACTGAAGCTTTCTTT
14,NA,NA,TRBJ1-4,TRBV18,CASSPTGMDEKLFF,TGTGCCAGCTCACCAACAGGGATGGATGAAAAACTGTTTTTT
17,TRBD2,NA,TRBJ2-1,TRBV27,CASRTTSGGDSYNEQFF,TGTGCCAGCAGGACGACTAGCGGGGGAGACTCCTACAATGAGCAGTTCTTC
12,NA,NA,TRBJ2-1,TRBV9,CASSVTYNEQFF,TGTGCCAGCAGCGTAACTTACAATGAGCAGTTCTTC
16,TRBD2,NA,TRBJ2-5,TRBV6-6,CASSPPLAGVGETQYF,TGTGCCAGCAGTCCCCCACTAGCGGGAGTCGGAGAGACCCAGTACTTC
17,TRBD1,NA,TRBJ1-1,TRBV7-3,CASSLIPGQVGTTEAFF,TGTGCCAGCAGCTTAATCCCCGGACAGGTTGGGACCACTGAAGCTTTCTTT
15,TRBD2,few,TRBJ2-7,TRBV28,CASSKIAGGMYEQYF,TGTGCCAGCAGCAAGATAGCGGGAGGGATGTACGAGCAGTACTTC
16,TRBD2,once,TRBJ2-3,TRBV29-1,CSVEEGTSAFTDTQYF,TGCAGCGTTGAAGAAGGGACTAGCGCTTTCACAGATACGCAGTATTTT
11,TRBD2,NA,TRBJ2-7,TRBV30,CAWSVGGEQYF,TGTGCCTGGAGTGTGGGAGGGGAGCAGTACTTC
15,TRBD1,once,TRBJ2-7,TRBV5-1,CASSRTGGPSYEQYF,TGCGCCAGCAGCAGAACAGGGGGCCCCTCCTACGAGCAGTACTTC
16,TRBD1,few,TRBJ2-7,TRBV9,CASSPSGQGITYEQYF,TGTGCCAGCAGCCCCTCTGGACAGGGCATAACCTACGAGCAGTACTTC
12,TRBD2,NA,TRBJ2-7,TRBV29-1,CSVRNSGSPQYF,TGCAGCGTGAGGAATAGCGGGAGCCCGCAGTACTTC
15,TRBD2,NA,TRBJ2-1,TRBV29-1,CSVIAGLSSYNEQFF,TGCAGCGTGATAGCGGGGCTAAGCTCCTACAATGAGCAGTTCTTC
16,NA,NA,TRBJ2-7,TRBV6-6,CASSYSRQRAAYEQYF,TGTGCCAGCAGTTACTCCCGACAGCGGGCCGCCTACGAGCAGTACTTC
15,NA,NA,TRBJ1-5,TRBV19,CASSIVREGLQPQHF,TGTGCCAGTAGTATAGTTCGGGAAGGGTTACAGCCCCAGCATTTT
15,TRBD1,NA,TRBJ2-4,TRBV11-1,CASSVQGPPGNIQYF,TGTGCCAGCAGCGTACAGGGGCCCCCCGGGAACATTCAGTACTTC
14,TRBD2,once,TRBJ2-7,TRBV7-9,CASSLVGTSNEQYF,TGTGCCAGCAGCTTAGTTGGGACTAGCAACGAGCAGTACTTC
15,TRBD1,NA,TRBJ2-1,TRBV28,CASSFDRVTYNEQFF,TGTGCCAGCAGTTTTGACAGGGTAACCTACAATGAGCAGTTCTTC
13,NA,NA,TRBJ1-5,TRBV10-3,CAIRSGVNQPQHF,TGTGCCATCAGGTCAGGGGTCAATCAGCCCCAGCATTTT
12,NA,NA,TRBJ2-7,TRBV5-1,CASSLGAYEQYF,TGCGCCAGCAGCTTGGGAGCCTACGAGCAGTACTTC
16,TRBD1,NA,TRBJ1-1,TRBV19,CASSIVAPGQQTEAFF,TGTGCCAGTAGTATAGTGGCCCCGGGACAGCAAACTGAAGCTTTCTTT
13,TRBD1,NA,TRBJ2-7,TRBV6-1,CASTAGQGYEQYF,TGTGCCAGCACCGCTGGACAGGGCTACGAGCAGTACTTC
11,NA,NA,TRBJ1-1,TRBV28,CASTGNTEAFF,TGTGCCAGCACAGGGAATACTGAAGCTTTCTTT
14,NA,medium-sized,TRBJ1-4,TRBV7-9,CASVPDTGGEKLFF,TGTGCCAGCGTCCCGGACACCGGAGGGGAAAAACTGTTTTTT
15,NA,NA,TRBJ2-7,TRBV25-1,CASSYGRGVSYEQYF,TGTGCCAGCAGTTACGGGAGAGGGGTTTCCTACGAGCAGTACTTC
21,TRBD2,once,TRBJ2-5,TRBV9,CASSVIPPQSLRAGVQETQYF,TGTGCCAGCAGCGTAATCCCCCCCCAGAGCTTACGAGCGGGAGTACAAGAGACCCAGTACTTC
15,TRBD2,NA,TRBJ2-1,TRBV7-2,CASSISGSSYNEQFF,TGTGCCAGCAGCATAAGCGGGAGCTCCTACAATGAGCAGTTCTTC
11,NA,NA,TRBJ2-1,TRBV20-1,CSAIQRVEQFF,TGCAGTGCTATACAGAGGGTTGAGCAGTTCTTC
15,NA,once,TRBJ1-1,TRBV19,CASSISTVTNTEAFF,TGTGCCAGTAGTATTAGTACAGTTACGAACACTGAAGCTTTCTTT
15,TRBD1,NA,TRBJ2-7,TRBV30,CAFQPTGTGSYEQYF,TGTGCTTTTCAACCAACCGGGACAGGGAGCTACGAGCAGTACTTC
13,TRBD1,NA,TRBJ2-7,TRBV29-1,CSVGDREDYEQYF,TGCAGCGTTGGGGACAGGGAAGACTACGAGCAGTACTTC
13,TRBD1,NA,TRBJ1-1,TRBV27,CASSLGQGAEAFF,TGTGCCAGCAGTTTAGGACAGGGGGCCGAAGCTTTCTTT
15,TRBD2,NA,TRBJ2-7,TRBV5-8,CASTRTSGRVYEQYF,TGTGCCAGCACCCGGACTAGCGGGAGGGTCTACGAGCAGTACTTC
15,TRBD1,NA,TRBJ2-7,TRBV2,CASSPGGTGTNEQYF,TGTGCCAGCAGTCCAGGGGGGACAGGGACCAACGAGCAGTACTTC
17,TRBD1,NA,TRBJ1-4,TRBV4-1,CASSQDPGQGRSGKLFF,TGCGCCAGCAGCCAAGACCCGGGACAGGGACGGTCCGGAAAACTGTTTTTT
17,TRBD2,few,TRBJ2-5,TRBV4-2,CASSQEGTSSPQETQYF,TGTGCCAGCAGCCAAGAAGGGACTAGCTCCCCCCAAGAGACCCAGTACTTC